The rows below give T cell receptor beta chains drawn from one sample of a study of blood T cells in healthy people across ages. TCRdb independently ran MiXCR on the 5' RACE reads; one entry per CDR3 protein. The table lists about 2 million distinct CDR3 sequences, around 50% of them singletons. Sequenced input: blood. These receptors originate from a woman in her forties in good health. Each CDR3 is given with its conserved first and last residue. Fields, in order: clone size, V gene, CDR3 length, J gene, D gene, CDR3 protein, CDR3 DNA. The D gene is left open where the match is weak. Expanded clones are given a class, and other clones once, few, many or no size at all.

NA	TRBV7-2	19	TRBJ2-1	TRBD2	CASSLGGSGGPSSYNEQFF	TGTGCCAGCAGCTTAGGAGGTAGCGGGGGCCCTAGCTCCTACAATGAGCAGTTCTTC
NA	TRBV20-1	12	TRBJ1-2	NA	CSAKEGVGGYTF	TGCAGTGCTAAGGAGGGGGTGGGTGGCTACACCTTC
NA	TRBV6-5	14	TRBJ1-6	NA	CASRTEGTHSPLHF	TGTGCCAGCAGGACTGAGGGGACCCATTCACCCCTCCACTTT
few	TRBV12-3/TRBV12-4	14	TRBJ1-5	NA	CASSSQGNNQPQHF	TGTGCCAGCAGTTCTCAGGGGAACAATCAGCCCCAGCATTTT
NA	TRBV5-1	16	TRBJ1-2	NA	CVSSLARRQDMDGYTF	TGCGTCAGCAGCTTGGCCCGCCGACAGGATATGGATGGCTACACCTTC
NA	TRBV7-9	16	TRBJ1-6	NA	CASSGKGGTYNSPLHF	TGTGCCAGCAGCGGGAAGGGGGGAACCTATAATTCACCCCTCCACTTT
NA	TRBV6-1	14	TRBJ2-3	NA	CASRRTPTGDTQYF	TGTGCCAGCAGGCGCACTCCGACCGGAGATACGCAGTATTTT
few	TRBV14	16	TRBJ1-6	TRBD1	CASSQTLDRFGSPLHF	TGTGCCAGCAGCCAAACCCTGGACAGGTTTGGTTCACCCCTCCACTTT
NA	TRBV6-2/TRBV6-3	14	TRBJ2-5	NA	CASSYSAGRGTQYF	TGTGCCAGCAGTTACTCGGCAGGCCGGGGGACCCAGTACTTC
NA	TRBV20-1	13	TRBJ2-5	TRBD2	CSAREGGSETQYF	TGCAGTGCTAGAGAGGGGGGGTCTGAGACCCAGTACTTC